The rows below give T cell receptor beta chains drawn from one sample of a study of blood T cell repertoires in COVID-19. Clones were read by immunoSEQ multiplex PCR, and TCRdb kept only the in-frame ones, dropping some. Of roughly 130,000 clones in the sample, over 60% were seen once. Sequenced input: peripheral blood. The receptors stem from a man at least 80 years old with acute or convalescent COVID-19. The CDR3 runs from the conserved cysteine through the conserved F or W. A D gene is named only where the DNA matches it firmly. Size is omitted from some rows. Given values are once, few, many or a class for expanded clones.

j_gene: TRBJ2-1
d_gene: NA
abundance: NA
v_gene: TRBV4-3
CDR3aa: CASSHLPREMQFF
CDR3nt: TGCGCCAGCAGCCATCTACCGCGGGAAATGCAGTTCTTC

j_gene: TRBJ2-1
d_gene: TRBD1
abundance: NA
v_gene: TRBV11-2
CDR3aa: CASSQDREEQFF
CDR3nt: TGTGCCAGCAGCCAGGACAGGGAAGAGCAGTTCTTC

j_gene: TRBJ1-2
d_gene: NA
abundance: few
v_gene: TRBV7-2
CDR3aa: CASRWGDYGYTF
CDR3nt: TGTGCCAGCAGGTGGGGGGACTATGGCTACACCTTC

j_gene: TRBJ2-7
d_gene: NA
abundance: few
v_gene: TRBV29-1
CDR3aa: CSGAISYEQYF
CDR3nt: TGCAGCGGAGCCATCTCCTACGAGCAGTACTTC

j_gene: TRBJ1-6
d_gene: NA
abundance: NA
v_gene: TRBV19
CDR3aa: CASSIGGGANSPLHF
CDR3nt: TGTGCCAGTAGTATTGGGGGGGGAGCAAATTCACCCCTCCACTTT

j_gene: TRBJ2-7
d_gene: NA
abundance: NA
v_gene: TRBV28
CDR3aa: CASSFPEPYEQYF
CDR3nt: TGTGCCAGCAGTTTTCCAGAACCCTACGAGCAGTACTTC

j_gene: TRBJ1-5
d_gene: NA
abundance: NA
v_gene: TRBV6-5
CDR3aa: CASSWADNQPQHF
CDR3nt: TGTGCCAGCAGTTGGGCCGACAATCAGCCCCAGCATTTT

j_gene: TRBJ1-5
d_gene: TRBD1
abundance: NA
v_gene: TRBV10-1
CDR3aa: CATRGPPYGNQPQHF
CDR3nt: TGCGCCACCAGGGGGCCCCCATACGGCAATCAGCCCCAGCATTTT

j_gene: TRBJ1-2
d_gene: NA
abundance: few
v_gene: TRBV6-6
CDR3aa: CASRSQGTHYGYTF
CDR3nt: TGTGCCAGCAGGTCTCAGGGGACCCACTATGGCTACACCTTC

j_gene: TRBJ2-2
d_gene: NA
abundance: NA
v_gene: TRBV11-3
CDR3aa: CASSLYTGTGELFF
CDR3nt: TGTGCCAGCAGCTTATATACAGGGACCGGGGAGCTGTTTTTT

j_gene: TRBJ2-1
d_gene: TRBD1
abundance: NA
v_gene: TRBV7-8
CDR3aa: CASSADRAHEQFF
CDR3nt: TGTGCCAGCAGCGCGGACAGGGCCCATGAGCAGTTCTTC

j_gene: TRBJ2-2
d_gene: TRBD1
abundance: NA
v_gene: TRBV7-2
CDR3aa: CASSFRGQGKTGELFF
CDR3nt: TGTGCCAGCAGCTTCCGCGGACAGGGAAAGACCGGGGAGCTGTTTTTT

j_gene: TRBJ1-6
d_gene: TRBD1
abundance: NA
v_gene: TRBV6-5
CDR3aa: CASTQGGPRDSPLHF
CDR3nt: TGTGCCAGCACCCAGGGGGGACCCCGGGATTCACCCCTCCACTTT

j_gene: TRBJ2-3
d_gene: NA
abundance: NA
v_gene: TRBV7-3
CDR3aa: CASSSQALDTQYF
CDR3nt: TGTGCCAGCAGCTCCCAAGCGCTAGATACGCAGTATTTT

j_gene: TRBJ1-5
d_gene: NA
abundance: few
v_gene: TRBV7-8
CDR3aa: CASSSLGRPQHF
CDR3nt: TGTGCCAGCAGCTCCCTCGGTCGGCCCCAGCATTTT

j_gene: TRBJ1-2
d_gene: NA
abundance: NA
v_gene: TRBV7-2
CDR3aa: CASSLLGNYGYTF
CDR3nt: TGTGCCAGCAGCTTGCTAGGAAACTATGGCTACACCTTC

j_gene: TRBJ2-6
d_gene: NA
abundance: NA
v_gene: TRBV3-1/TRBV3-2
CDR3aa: CASSPRRSGANVLTF
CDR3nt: TGTGCCAGCAGTCCCAGGAGGTCCGGGGCCAACGTCCTGACTTTC

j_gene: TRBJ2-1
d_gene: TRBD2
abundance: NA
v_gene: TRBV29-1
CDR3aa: CSVFSGGFNEQFF
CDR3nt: TGCAGCGTTTTTAGCGGGGGTTTTAATGAGCAGTTCTTC

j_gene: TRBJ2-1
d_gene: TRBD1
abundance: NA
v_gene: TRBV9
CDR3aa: CASSVGQGQDLGGNEQFF
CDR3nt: TGTGCCAGCAGCGTTGGACAGGGACAAGATTTAGGAGGAAATGAGCAGTTCTTC

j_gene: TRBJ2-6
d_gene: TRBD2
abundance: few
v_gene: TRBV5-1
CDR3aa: CASSLQGLNSGANVLTF
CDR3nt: TGCGCCAGCAGCTTGCAGGGACTAAACTCTGGGGCCAACGTCCTGACTTTC

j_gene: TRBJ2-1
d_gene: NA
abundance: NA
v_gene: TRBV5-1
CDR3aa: CASSPAGLRGNEQFF
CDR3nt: TGCGCCAGCAGCCCGGCAGGTCTTCGGGGGAATGAGCAGTTCTTC

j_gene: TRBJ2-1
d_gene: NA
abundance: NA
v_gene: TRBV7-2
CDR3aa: CASSLDQGSYNEQFF
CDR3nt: TGTGCCAGCAGCTTAGATCAGGGATCCTACAATGAGCAGTTCTTC

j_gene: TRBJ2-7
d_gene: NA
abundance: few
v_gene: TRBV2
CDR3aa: CASRRNRYEQYF
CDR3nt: TGTGCCAGCAGAAGAAACAGGTACGAGCAGTACTTC

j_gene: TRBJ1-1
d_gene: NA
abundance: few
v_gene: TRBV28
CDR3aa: CASQVFGRGAFF
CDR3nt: TGTGCCAGCCAAGTTTTCGGCAGAGGTGCTTTCTTT

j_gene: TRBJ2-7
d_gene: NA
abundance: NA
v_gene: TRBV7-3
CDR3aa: CASRPDSFHEQYF
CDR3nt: TGTGCCAGCAGACCGGACAGCTTCCACGAGCAGTACTTC

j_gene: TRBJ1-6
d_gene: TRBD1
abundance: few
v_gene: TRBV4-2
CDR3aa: CASSQGQGPLNSPLHF
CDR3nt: TGTGCCAGCAGCCAAGGACAGGGGCCCTTAAATTCACCCCTCCACTTT

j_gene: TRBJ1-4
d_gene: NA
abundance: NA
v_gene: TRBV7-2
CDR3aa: CASSSTGVIEKLFF
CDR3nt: TGTGCCAGCAGCTCGACAGGAGTCATTGAAAAACTGTTTTTT

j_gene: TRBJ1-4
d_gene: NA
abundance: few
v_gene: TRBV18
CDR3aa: CASSPPSGPGEKLFF
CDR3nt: TGTGCCAGCTCACCACCTAGCGGACCTGGTGAAAAACTGTTTTTT

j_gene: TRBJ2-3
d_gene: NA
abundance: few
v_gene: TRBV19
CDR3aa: CASSIQRGTDTQYF
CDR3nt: TGTGCCAGTAGTATCCAGCGGGGCACAGATACGCAGTATTTT

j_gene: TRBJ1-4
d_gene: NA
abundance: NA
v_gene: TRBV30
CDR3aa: CAWSVPGRTNEKLFF
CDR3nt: TGTGCCTGGAGTGTACCTGGGAGGACTAATGAAAAACTGTTTTTT

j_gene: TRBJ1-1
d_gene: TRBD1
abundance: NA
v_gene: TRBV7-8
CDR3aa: CASSLAGTVASAFF
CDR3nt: TGTGCCAGCAGCTTAGCCGGGACAGTCGCTTCAGCTTTCTTT

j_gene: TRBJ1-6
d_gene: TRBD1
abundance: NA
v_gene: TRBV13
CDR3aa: CASSKLDRGSYNSPLHF
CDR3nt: TGTGCCAGCAGCAAACTGGACAGGGGGTCCTATAATTCACCCCTCCACTTT

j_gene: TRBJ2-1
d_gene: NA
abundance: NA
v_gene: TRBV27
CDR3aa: CASSFSANSYNEQFF
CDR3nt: TGTGCCAGCAGTTTTTCTGCTAACTCCTACAATGAGCAGTTCTTC